This T cell receptor beta chain emerged from a study of T cells after yellow fever vaccination. This clonotype was picked up a small number of times. TCR cDNA, made by 5'RACE template switching, carried an added universal primer site and UMIs. TCRdb re-called the 5' RACE reads through MiXCR, storing one row per CDR3 protein. The sample includes some 300,000 distinct CDR3 sequences, 8.5% to 10% seen only once; the top ten take around 3.4%. This TCR was sampled from a man between 18 and 35 years old who received the YFV17D yellow fever vaccine. The material was CD4+ T cells sorted from PBMCs, obtained 5 days after the yellow fever booster vaccination.

CDR3 residues: CASSPSRTAAGTGSYNSPLHF. The CDR3 bases are TGTGCCAGCAGCCCCTCACGGACAGCAGCGGGAACTGGCTCCTATAATTCACCCCTCCACTTT. This chain uses TRBV3-2 with TRBJ1-6. TRBV3-2 is listed as a pseudogene. The CDR3 has 21 amino acids.